These 31 T cell receptor beta chains originate from one sample sequenced in a study of control samples from healthy donors and cancer patients. The table came from immunoSEQ multiplex PCR; TCRdb's copy has only in-frame clones and leaves some out. The table lists some 140,000 clones, approximately 91% of them singletons. Source material: blood. These receptors originate from a woman aged 25-40 years in good health.

The V call is TRBV19, the J call TRBJ2-7; tentatively, D is TRBD1 (5 bases). Trimming stripped 5 bases from V and 2 bases from J, with 16 bases between. The CDR3 has 15 residues. CDR1 is LNHDA and CDR2 is SQIVND in the germline V gene (reference sequence). In DNA form, the CDR3 reads TGTGCCAGTAGTGGTTTTTCTGACAGTGCCTACGAGCAGTACTTC. This sequence encodes CASSGFSDSAYEQYF.

The rearrangement links TRBV30 to TRBJ2-4; TRBD2 matches at 10 bases. This CDR3 region has 15 residues. Germline CDR1 GTSNPN, CDR2 SVGIG (reference sequence). The junction had 8 bases not matched to a gene; V was cut back by 2 bases and J by 7 bases. The CDR3 protein is CAWSIPGTSANIQYF. The CDR3 DNA reads TGTGCCTGGAGTATACCCGGGACTAGCGCTAACATTCAGTACTTC.

The V and J genes are TRBV27 and TRBJ2-3, with D possibly TRBD2 on 7 matching bases. This CDR3 spans 12 amino acids. The germline gives CDR1 MNHEY, CDR2 SMNVEV (reference sequence). The CDR3 sequence: CSVRGGTDTQYF. DNA of the CDR3: TGTTCAGTGAGGGGGGGGACAGATACGCAGTATTTT.

CDR3 coding DNA: TGTGCCAGCAGCCAAGATAAGGCAGGGGGAAATTCACCCCTCCACTTT. It specifies CASSQDKAGGNSPLHF. This chain connects TRBV14 to TRBJ1-6; 7 bases are a match to TRBD1. J gave up 7 bases and V 0 bases, and 6 bases lay outside the gene matches. Germline V gives CDR1 SGHDN, CDR2 FVKESK. CDR3 length: 16 amino acids.

V gene TRBV9 combines with J gene TRBJ2-1; 7 bases are a match to TRBD2. Trimming cost V 1 base and J 8 bases; bases outside gene matches: 12. Germline V CDR1 and CDR2: SGDLS, YYNGEE. This CDR3 region has 16 residues. CDR3 in DNA: TGTGCCAGCAGCGTACGCTCAGCGGGGACTCTGTATGAGCAGTTCTTC. Amino acids: CASSVRSAGTLYEQFF.

The J gene is TRBJ1-5, the V gene TRBV5-1, with TRBD1 matching 7 bases. The CDR3 spans 20 residues. After removal of 1 base from V and 0 bases from J, the junction contained 16 bases not matched to a gene. CDR1 is SGHRS, CDR2 YFSETQ, per germline. CDR3 residues: CASSLIRDRKTPYSNQPQHF. The CDR3, as DNA: TGCGCCAGCAGCTTGATCCGGGACAGAAAGACACCTTATAGCAATCAGCCCCAGCATTTT.

In nucleotides, the CDR3 is TGTGCCAGCACCTTCGGGACTAAGAACAATGAGCAGTTCTTC. This encodes CASTFGTKNNEQFF. V and J are TRBV25-1 and TRBJ2-1, with 7 bases identical to TRBD2. Per the germline V gene, CDR1 is MGHDK and CDR2 is SYGVNS. V was pared by 7 bases and J by 5 bases, with 8 bases of the junction left unmatched. CDR3 length: 14 amino acids.

The chain couples TRBV27 to TRBJ2-1, with 8 bases lining up with TRBD2. The CDR3 loop spans 18 amino acids. V lost 0 bases, J lost 2 bases, and 9 bases stayed unmatched. The germline gives CDR1 MNHEY, CDR2 SMNVEV (reference sequence). Here the CDR3 reads CASSLSFPSGPTYNEQFF. Written as DNA, the CDR3 is TGTGCCAGCAGTTTATCGTTTCCTAGCGGGCCTACCTACAATGAGCAGTTCTTC.

The genes are TRBV6-5 and TRBJ1-1; D is possibly TRBD1 (5 bases). In germline, CDR1 is MNHEY, CDR2 SVGAGI. There are 15 residues in the CDR3. Trimming took 0 bases from V and 4 from J, leaving 12 bases between them. This CDR3 is CASSYSGRGLTEAFF. The CDR3, as DNA: TGTGCCAGCAGTTACTCGGGGAGGGGTCTCACTGAAGCTTTCTTT.

This chain links TRBV19 with TRBJ1-4; D might be TRBD1 (6 bases). This CDR3 spans 16 amino acids. Germline V gene lookup returns CDR1 LNHDA and CDR2 SQIVND (reference sequence). With 6 bases removed from V and 8 bases from J, the gap between germline ends came to 22 bases. CDR3 bases: TGTGCCAGTAGGGACAGACTACAGGCCGGGAGGGAAAAACTGTTTTTT. Its translation is CASRDRLQAGREKLFF.

CDR3 loop: CASSDGTSGRVDTGELFF. In DNA form, the CDR3 reads TGTGCCAGCAGTGACGGGACTAGCGGGAGGGTCGACACCGGGGAGCTGTTTTTT. The chain carries TRBV6-4 and TRBJ2-2; 16 bases match TRBD2. The V and J ends lost 2 bases and 3 bases, in that order; junction bases with no gene match: 3. The CDR3 has 18 residues. From germline, CDR1 is MRHNA and CDR2 SNTAGT.

V is TRBV25-1 and J is TRBJ1-6; D possibly corresponds to TRBD1 (6 bases). V lost 3 bases and J lost 2, with 8 bases in between. The V gene's germline CDR1 is MGHDK and CDR2 SYGVNS. This CDR3 region has 15 residues. As DNA, the CDR3 is TGTGCCAGCAGTGAGGCAGGGGCCTATAATTCACCCCTCCACTTT. Amino acid sequence: CASSEAGAYNSPLHF.

Note on this clone: The junction and the germline gene differ at one end; a read error may be behind it. The same CDR3 can be traced to other DNA sequences in this sample. J is TRBJ2-1 and V is TRBV18, with a tentative D call TRBD2 (5 bases). CDR3 length: 13 residues. The germline V gene encodes CDR1 KGHSH and CDR2 LQKENI. The CDR3 loop reads CASSPEGISEQFF. For the CDR3, the DNA is TGTGCCAGCTCACCAGAGGGAATATCTGAGCAATTCTTC.

The CDR3 loop is CASTPIPDDYGYTF. In DNA, the CDR3 is TGTGCCAGCACACCGATACCCGATGACTATGGCTACACCTTC. The chain combines TRBV7-9 with TRBJ1-2; D is uncertain. V shed 7 bases and J shed 3 bases, with 15 bases lying between them. Germline-derived CDR1 and CDR2 are SEHNR and FQNEAQ (reference sequence). CDR3 length: 14 amino acids. The full variable domain, with the rest looked up from reference TRBV7-9 and TRBJ1-2, is DTGVSQNPRHKITKRGQNVTFRCDPISEHNRLYWYRQTLGQGPEFLTYFQNEAQLEKSRLLSDRFSAERPKGSFSTLEIQRTEQGDSAMYLCASTPIPDDYGYTFGSGTRLTVV.

This sequence joins TRBV2 and TRBJ1-3, with D hard to call. The CDR3 consists of 15 residues. Per the germline V gene, CDR1 is SNHLY and CDR2 is FYNNEI. V was pared by 1 base and J by 3 bases, with 10 bases between. CDR3 sequence (DNA): TGTGCCAGCAGTGAAGGGGAGTTAGGTGGAAACACCATATATTTT. This gives the protein CASSEGELGGNTIYF.

This clone was detected once. At one boundary the junction diverges from the germline segment, which might be a read error. CDR3 protein: CASSLTPLETQYF. For the CDR3, the DNA is TGTGCTAGCAGCCTGACTCCGTTGGAGACCCAGTACTTC. The chain recombines TRBV7-7 with TRBJ2-5; D call uncertain. Germline loops: CDR1 SSHAT, CDR2 FNYEAQ (reference sequence). CDR3 length: 13 amino acids.

The chain combines TRBV4-2 with TRBJ1-6; D may be TRBD1 (5 bases). The CDR3 is made up of 16 amino acids. V was pared by 1 base and J by 10 bases, with 17 bases between. Germline lookup yields CDR1 LGHNA and CDR2 YNFKEQ. The CDR3: CASSQVRAGMGSPLHF. The CDR3 nucleotides read TGTGCCAGCAGCCAAGTTAGGGCAGGGATGGGCTCACCCCTCCACTTT.

Here the CDR3 reads CASGGGRTSGNDEQFF. The CDR3 DNA sequence: TGTGCCAGCGGGGGAGGGAGGACTAGCGGGAATGATGAGCAGTTCTTC. J is TRBJ2-1 and V is TRBV14; 12 bases map to TRBD2. This CDR3 is built from 16 residues. J lost 8 bases, V lost 8 bases, and 13 bases had no gene match. CDR1 is SGHDN and CDR2 is FVKESK in the germline V gene.

This chain links TRBV7-8 with TRBJ2-7; unclear D gene. This CDR3 has 13 residues. From germline, CDR1 is SGHVS and CDR2 FQNEAQ. V lost 1 base, J lost 2 bases, and 6 bases lay in between. The CDR3, as DNA: TGTGCCAGCAGCTTAGGGCAGCCCTACGAGCAGTACTTC. Residues: CASSLGQPYEQYF.

The rearrangement links TRBV10-3 to TRBJ2-1; the D is unclear. Germline V lookup: CDR1 ENHRY, CDR2 SYGVKD. Trimming took off 7 bases at V and 10 bases at J, with 17 bases between the two ends. The CDR3 runs to 13 residues. The CDR3: CAITERPSGEQFF. The CDR3 DNA sequence: TGTGCCATCACCGAGAGACCCTCCGGCGAGCAGTTCTTC.

V and J are TRBV4-1 and TRBJ2-7; TRBD1 matches at 7 bases. The CDR3 loop spans 13 amino acids. Trimming took 4 bases from V and 5 from J; bases not matched to a gene: 5. Germline V lookup: CDR1 MGHRA, CDR2 YSYEKL. Written as DNA, the CDR3 is TGCGCCAGCAGCCTACGACAGGGTGACGAGCAGTACTTC. Its translation is CASSLRQGDEQYF.

The chain joins TRBV6-6 to TRBJ2-1, with TRBD2 as a possible D gene (5 bases). This CDR3 contains 16 residues. The germline V gene has CDR1 MNHNY and CDR2 SVGAGI (reference sequence). V was shortened by 5 bases and J by 9 bases, with 23 bases between the two germline ends. CDR3 loop: CASSRLRSGNRREQFF. CDR3 in DNA: TGTGCCAGCAGTCGCCTAAGGAGCGGAAACAGACGTGAGCAGTTCTTC.

This chain uses TRBV7-3 with TRBJ2-7; 11 bases are shared with TRBD2. Germline CDR1 reads SGHTA; CDR2 reads FQGTGA. This CDR3 has 15 residues. V shed 5 bases and J 0 bases; nucleotides not matched to a gene: 3. The CDR3 DNA reads as TGTGCCAGCAGCCTCACTAGCGGGGGCTCCTACGAGCAGTACTTC. Translated: CASSLTSGGSYEQYF. Drawing the rest from reference TRBV7-3 and TRBJ2-7, the complete variable domain is GAGVSQTPSNKVTEKGKYVELRCDPISGHTALYWYRQSLGQGPEFLIYFQGTGAADDSGLPNDRFFAVRPEGSVSTLKIQRTERGDSAVYLCASSLTSGGSYEQYFGPGTRLTVT.

This clone is a singleton in its sample. This chain joins TRBV2 and TRBJ1-5, with 10 bases identical to TRBD1. CDR3 length equals 18 residues. Trimming at V came to 6 bases and at J to 0 bases, leaving 11 bases not matched to a gene. Germline-derived CDR1 and CDR2 are SNHLY and FYNNEI. The DNA for the CDR3 is TGTGCCAGCAGAACCGGGACAGGGGATTCTGCTAGCAATCAGCCCCAGCATTTT. This gives the protein CASRTGTGDSASNQPQHF.

V and J are TRBV5-4 and TRBJ2-1; 7 bases fit TRBD2. V dropped 5 bases and J dropped 9; count of bases not matched to a gene: 11. The CDR3 is 14 amino acids. From germline, CDR1 is SGHNT and CDR2 YYREEE (reference sequence). CDR3 in DNA: TGTGCCAGCAGTCCTTCGGGGGGACTTTCTGAGCAGTTCTTC. Amino acids: CASSPSGGLSEQFF.

This sequence joins TRBV5-1 and TRBJ1-6, with D perhaps TRBD1 (6 bases). CDR1 SGHRS and CDR2 YFSETQ come from the germline V gene. V gave up 0 bases and J gave up 8 bases, with 15 bases separating them. This CDR3 region has 16 residues. CDR3 in DNA: TGCGCCAGCAGCTTGGGTTTCAGGGGCCTGGATTCACCCCTCCACTTT. It codes for CASSLGFRGLDSPLHF.

This clone was counted once. The rearrangement uses TRBV3-1 (or the pseudogene TRBV3-2) and TRBJ1-2; no reliable D call. In germline, CDR1 is LGHDT, CDR2 YNNKEL (reference sequence). The V and J ends lost 1 base and 7 bases respectively, with 16 bases between them. The length of the CDR3 is 15 residues. CDR3 amino acids: CASSQAAQSGLGYTF. DNA of the CDR3: TGTGCCAGCAGCCAAGCGGCCCAAAGCGGTCTTGGCTACACCTTC.

The gene calls are TRBV27 and TRBJ2-2; possibly TRBD1 for D (5 bases). Germline CDR1 MNHEY, CDR2 SMNVEV (reference sequence). The CDR3 contains 12 residues. The V end lost 5 bases, the J end lost 8 bases, and 9 bases lay between the germline ends. CDR3 DNA sequence: TGTGCCAGCAGTAGGGGTACGGGGGAGCTGTTTTTT. It specifies CASSRGTGELFF.

This chain connects TRBV28 to TRBJ1-1; TRBD1 aligns across 9 bases. V was clipped by 2 bases and J by 7 bases; unmatched bases: 8. The CDR3 has 15 amino acids. Germline V gene lookup returns CDR1 MDHEN and CDR2 SYDVKM. CDR3 DNA sequence: TGTGCCAGCAGTTTACCAGGACAGGGGAGTGGTGAAGCTTTCTTT. It translates to CASSLPGQGSGEAFF. The entire variable domain, with the rest obtained from reference TRBV28 and TRBJ1-1, is as follows: DVKVTQSSRYLVKRTGEKVFLECVQDMDHENMFWYRQDPGLGLRLIYFSYDVKMKEKGDIPEGYSVSREKKERFSLILESASTNQTSMYLCASSLPGQGSGEAFFGQGTRLTVV.

The gene calls are TRBV28 and TRBJ2-7, with D uncertain. The V and J ends lost 2 bases and 2 bases respectively, with 19 bases between them. The germline gives CDR1 MDHEN, CDR2 SYDVKM. The CDR3 contains 17 residues. The CDR3 region is CASSLTSATPSPYEQYF. CDR3 coding DNA: TGTGCCAGCAGTTTAACCAGCGCGACACCCTCCCCCTACGAGCAGTACTTC.

V and J are TRBV4-2 and TRBJ1-2; no reliable D call. The V end lost 0 bases, the J end lost 3 bases, and 8 bases lay between the germline ends. The CDR3 extends over 14 amino acids. The germline V gene has CDR1 LGHNA and CDR2 YNFKEQ. This CDR3 is CASSQDLQDYGYTF. The CDR3 DNA is TGTGCCAGCAGCCAAGATCTGCAGGACTATGGCTACACCTTC.